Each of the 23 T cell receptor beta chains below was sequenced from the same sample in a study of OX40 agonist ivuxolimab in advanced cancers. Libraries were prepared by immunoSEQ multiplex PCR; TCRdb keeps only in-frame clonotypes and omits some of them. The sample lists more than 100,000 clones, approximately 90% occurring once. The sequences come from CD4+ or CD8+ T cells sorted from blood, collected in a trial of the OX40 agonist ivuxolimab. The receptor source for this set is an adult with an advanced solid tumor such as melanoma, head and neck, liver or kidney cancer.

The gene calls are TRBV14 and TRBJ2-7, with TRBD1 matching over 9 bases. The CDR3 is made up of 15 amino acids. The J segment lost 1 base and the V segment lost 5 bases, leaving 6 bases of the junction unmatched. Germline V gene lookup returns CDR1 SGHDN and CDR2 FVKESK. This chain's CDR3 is CASSSYRGPSYEQYF. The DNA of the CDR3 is TGTGCCAGCAGCTCGTACAGGGGGCCTTCCTACGAGCAGTACTTC. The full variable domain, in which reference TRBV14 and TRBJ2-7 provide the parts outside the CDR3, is EAGVTQFPSHSVIEKGQTVTLRCDPISGHDNLYWYRRVMGKEIKFLLHFVKESKQDESGMPNNRFLAERTGGTYSTLKVQPAELEDSGVYFCASSSYRGPSYEQYFGPGTRLTVT.

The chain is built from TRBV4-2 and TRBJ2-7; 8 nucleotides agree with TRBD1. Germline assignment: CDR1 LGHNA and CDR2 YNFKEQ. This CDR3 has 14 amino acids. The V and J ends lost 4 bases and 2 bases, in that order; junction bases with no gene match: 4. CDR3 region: CASSPGTGTYEQYF. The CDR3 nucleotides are TGTGCCAGCAGCCCCGGGACAGGAACCTACGAGCAGTACTTC.

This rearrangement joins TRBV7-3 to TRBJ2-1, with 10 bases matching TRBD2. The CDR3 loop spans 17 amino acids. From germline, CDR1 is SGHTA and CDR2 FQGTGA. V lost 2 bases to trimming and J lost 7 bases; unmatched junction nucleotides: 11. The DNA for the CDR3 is TGTGCCAGCAGCTTACCCCTGCTAGCGGGAGATGAAAATGAGCAGTTCTTC. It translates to CASSLPLLAGDENEQFF.

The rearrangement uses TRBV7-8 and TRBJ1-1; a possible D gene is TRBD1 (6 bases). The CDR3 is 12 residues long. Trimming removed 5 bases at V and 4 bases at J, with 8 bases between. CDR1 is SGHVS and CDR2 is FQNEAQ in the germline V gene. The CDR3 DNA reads TGTGCCAGCAGCCAAGGGGGCACTGAAGCTTTCTTT. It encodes CASSQGGTEAFF.

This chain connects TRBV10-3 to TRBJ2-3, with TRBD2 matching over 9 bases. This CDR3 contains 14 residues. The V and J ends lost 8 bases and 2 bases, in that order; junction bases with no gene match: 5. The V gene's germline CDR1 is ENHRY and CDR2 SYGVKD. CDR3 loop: CAIGASGVTDTQYF. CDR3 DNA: TGTGCCATCGGGGCTAGCGGGGTCACAGATACGCAGTATTTT.

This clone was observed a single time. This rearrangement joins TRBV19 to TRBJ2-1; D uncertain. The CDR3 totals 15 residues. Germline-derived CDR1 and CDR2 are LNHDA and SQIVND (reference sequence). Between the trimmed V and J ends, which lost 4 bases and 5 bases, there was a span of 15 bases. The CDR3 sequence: CASSTRHISDNEQFF. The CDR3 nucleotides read TGTGCCAGTAGTACTAGACATATATCTGACAATGAGCAGTTCTTC.

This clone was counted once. CDR3 in amino acids: CASSPPGPSYNEQFF. The CDR3 DNA reads as TGTGCCAGCAGCCCCCCGGGACCTTCTTACAATGAGCAGTTCTTC. This rearrangement joins TRBV7-3 to TRBJ2-1, with D perhaps matching TRBD1 or TRBD2 (5 bases each). The V gene lost 5 bases and the J gene lost 4 bases, with 15 bases spanning the gap. Per the germline V gene, CDR1 is SGHTA and CDR2 is FQGTGA. The CDR3 loop spans 15 amino acids.

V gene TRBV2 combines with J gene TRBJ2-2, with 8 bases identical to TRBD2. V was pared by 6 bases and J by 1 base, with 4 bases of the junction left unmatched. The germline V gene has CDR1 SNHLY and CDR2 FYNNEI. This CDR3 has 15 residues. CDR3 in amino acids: CASRSTSGNTGELFF. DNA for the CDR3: TGTGCCAGCAGGTCCACTAGCGGGAACACCGGGGAGCTGTTTTTT.

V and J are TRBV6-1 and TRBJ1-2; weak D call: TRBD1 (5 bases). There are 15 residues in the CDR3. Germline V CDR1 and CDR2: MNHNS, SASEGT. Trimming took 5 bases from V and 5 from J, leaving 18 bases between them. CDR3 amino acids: CASSPAPAREYGYTF. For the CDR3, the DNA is TGTGCCAGCAGTCCAGCTCCAGCCAGGGAGTATGGCTACACCTTC.

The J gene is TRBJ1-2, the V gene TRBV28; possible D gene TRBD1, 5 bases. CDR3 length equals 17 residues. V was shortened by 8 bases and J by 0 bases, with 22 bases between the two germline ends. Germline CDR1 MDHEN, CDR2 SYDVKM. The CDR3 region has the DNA TGTGCCAGCGTCCGGAGGGGACTGGGGCACACTAACTATGGCTACACCTTC. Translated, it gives CASVRRGLGHTNYGYTF.

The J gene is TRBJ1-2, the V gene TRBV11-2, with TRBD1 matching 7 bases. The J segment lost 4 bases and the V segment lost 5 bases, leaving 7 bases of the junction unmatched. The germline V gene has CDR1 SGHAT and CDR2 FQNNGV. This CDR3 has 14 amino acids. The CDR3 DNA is TGTGCCAGCAGCCCTGGACAGGTGGGCTATGGCTACACCTTC. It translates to CASSPGQVGYGYTF. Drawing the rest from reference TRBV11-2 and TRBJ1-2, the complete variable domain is EAGVAQSPRYKIIEKRQSVAFWCNPISGHATLYWYQQILGQGPKLLIQFQNNGVVDDSQLPKDRFSAERLKGVDSTLKIQPAKLEDSAVYLCASSPGQVGYGYTFGSGTRLTVV.

The CDR3 bases are TGTGCCAGCAGCCTGAGTAGGGGTAAGGCGAACACTGAAGCTTTCTTT. Amino acid sequence: CASSLSRGKANTEAFF. The V and J genes are TRBV11-3 and TRBJ1-1; D may be TRBD1 (5 bases). V shed 5 bases and J shed 1 base, with 17 bases lying between them. The CDR3 is 16 residues long. Germline V CDR1 and CDR2: SGHNT, YENEEA.

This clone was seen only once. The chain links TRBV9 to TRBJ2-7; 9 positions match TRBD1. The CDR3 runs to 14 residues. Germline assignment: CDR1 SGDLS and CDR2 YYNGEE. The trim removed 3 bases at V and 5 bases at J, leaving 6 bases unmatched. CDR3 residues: CASSGRDRDHEQYF. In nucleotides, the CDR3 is TGTGCCAGCAGCGGCCGGGACAGGGACCACGAGCAGTACTTC.

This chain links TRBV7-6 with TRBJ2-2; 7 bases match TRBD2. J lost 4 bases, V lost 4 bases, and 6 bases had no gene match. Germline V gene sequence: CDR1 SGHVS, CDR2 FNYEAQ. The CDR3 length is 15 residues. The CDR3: CASSSGGRATGELFF. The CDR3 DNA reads TGTGCCAGCAGCTCAGGAGGGAGGGCCACCGGGGAGCTGTTTTTT.

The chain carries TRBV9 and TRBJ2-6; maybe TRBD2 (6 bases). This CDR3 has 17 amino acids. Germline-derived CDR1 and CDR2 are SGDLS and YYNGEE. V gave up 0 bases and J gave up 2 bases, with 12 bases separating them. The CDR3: CASSVGPGETGANVLTF. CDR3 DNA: TGTGCCAGCAGCGTAGGCCCGGGAGAGACTGGGGCCAACGTCCTGACTTTC.

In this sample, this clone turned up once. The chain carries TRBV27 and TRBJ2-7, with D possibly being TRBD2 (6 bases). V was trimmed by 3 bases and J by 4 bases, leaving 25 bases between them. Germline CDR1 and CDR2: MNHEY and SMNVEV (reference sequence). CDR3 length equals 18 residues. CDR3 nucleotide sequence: TGTGCCAGCAGTTTCCGGGGGAAGCGTACGATAGGAGGATACGAGCAGTACTTC. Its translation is CASSFRGKRTIGGYEQYF.

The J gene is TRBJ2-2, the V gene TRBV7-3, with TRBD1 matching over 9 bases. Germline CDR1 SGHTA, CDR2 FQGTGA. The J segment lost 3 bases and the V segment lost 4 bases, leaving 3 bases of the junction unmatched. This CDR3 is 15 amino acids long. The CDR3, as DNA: TGTGCCAGCAGCTCACAGGGGGCGGACACCGGGGAGCTGTTTTTT. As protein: CASSSQGADTGELFF.

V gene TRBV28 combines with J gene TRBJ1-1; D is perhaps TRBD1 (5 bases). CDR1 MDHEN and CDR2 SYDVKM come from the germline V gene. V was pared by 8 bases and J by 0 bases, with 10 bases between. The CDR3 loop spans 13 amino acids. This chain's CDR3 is CASFDSLNTEAFF. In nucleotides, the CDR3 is TGTGCCAGCTTCGACAGTCTGAACACTGAAGCTTTCTTT. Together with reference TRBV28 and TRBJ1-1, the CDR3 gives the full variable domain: DVKVTQSSRYLVKRTGEKVFLECVQDMDHENMFWYRQDPGLGLRLIYFSYDVKMKEKGDIPEGYSVSREKKERFSLILESASTNQTSMYLCASFDSLNTEAFFGQGTRLTVV.

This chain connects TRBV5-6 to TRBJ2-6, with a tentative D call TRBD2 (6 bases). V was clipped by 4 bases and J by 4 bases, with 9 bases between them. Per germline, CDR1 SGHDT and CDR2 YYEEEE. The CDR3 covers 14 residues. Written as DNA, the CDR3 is TGTGCCAGCAGCGCAGGGAGGGGGGCCAACGTCCTGACTTTC. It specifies CASSAGRGANVLTF.

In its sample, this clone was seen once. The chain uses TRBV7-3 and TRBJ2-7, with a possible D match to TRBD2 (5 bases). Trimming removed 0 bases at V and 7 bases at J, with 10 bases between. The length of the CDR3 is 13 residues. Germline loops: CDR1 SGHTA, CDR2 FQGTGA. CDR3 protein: CASSLTGAEEQYF. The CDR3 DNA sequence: TGTGCCAGCAGCTTAACGGGAGCTGAAGAGCAGTACTTC.

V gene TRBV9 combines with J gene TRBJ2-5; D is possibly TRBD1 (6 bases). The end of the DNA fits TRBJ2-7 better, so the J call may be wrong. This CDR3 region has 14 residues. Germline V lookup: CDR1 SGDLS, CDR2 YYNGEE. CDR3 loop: CASSNRDKDYEQYF. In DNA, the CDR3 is TGTGCCAGCAGCAACCGGGACAAAGACTACGAGCAGTACTTC.

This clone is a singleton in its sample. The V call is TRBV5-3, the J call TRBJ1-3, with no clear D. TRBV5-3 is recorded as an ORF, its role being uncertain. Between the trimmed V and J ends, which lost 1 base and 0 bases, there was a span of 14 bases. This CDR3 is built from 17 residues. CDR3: CARSLRPFFHSGNTIYF. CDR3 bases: TGTGCCAGAAGCTTGAGGCCCTTTTTCCACTCTGGAAACACCATATATTTT.

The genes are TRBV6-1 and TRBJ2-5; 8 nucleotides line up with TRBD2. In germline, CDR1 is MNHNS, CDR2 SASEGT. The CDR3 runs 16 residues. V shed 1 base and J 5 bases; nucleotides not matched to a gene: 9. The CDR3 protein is CASSEGGRAGVETQYF. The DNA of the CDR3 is TGTGCCAGCAGTGAAGGGGGAAGAGCGGGAGTGGAGACCCAGTACTTC.